This T cell receptor (beta chain) was obtained from a study of blood T cell repertoires in COVID-19. Authors' processing steps: Researchers report that nucleated cell counts were estimated from reference gene primer amplification. TCRdb's copy holds only in-frame clones and misses some; the assay was immunoSEQ multiplex PCR. V and J calls and clone size are given by that table; D and trimming were obtained from the DNA. The table has around 200,000 clones, around 81% seen once; the top ten hold 6% to 7.5%. This clone has at least ten counts. In assigning cohorts, the study relied on participant-reported clinical history. The sample comprised PBMCs or T cells enriched from blood (not recorded which). This receptor was identified in a woman aged 40 to 50 with acute COVID-19.

The CDR3 loop is CASSLDRGNTEAFF. The CDR3 DNA reads as TGTGCCAGCAGCCTCGACAGGGGTAACACTGAAGCTTTCTTT. The J gene is TRBJ1-1, the V gene TRBV28; TRBD1 aligns across 8 bases. The V and J ends lost 6 bases and 2 bases, in that order; junction bases with no gene match: 5. This CDR3 region has 14 residues. Germline values: CDR1 MDHEN, CDR2 SYDVKM.